What follows are 21 T cell receptor beta chains derived from one specimen sequenced in a study of control samples from healthy donors and cancer patients. The protocol was immunoSEQ multiplex PCR, while the TCRdb copy is restricted to in-frame clones and leaves out a portion. Among 75,000 to 100,000 clones listed, just over 85% were seen once. The sample was blood. These TCRs come from a man aged 25-45 years in good health.

The CDR3 loop is CASTLASGTEQYF. CDR3 in DNA: TGTGCCAGTACCTTAGCTAGCGGGACCGAGCAGTACTTC. The V and J genes are TRBV19 and TRBJ2-7, with 9 bases that match TRBD2. Germline V gives CDR1 LNHDA, CDR2 SQIVND (reference sequence). The CDR3 has 13 amino acids. Trimming took 7 bases from V and 6 from J; bases not matched to a gene: 7.

This chain connects TRBV28 to TRBJ1-4, with 8 bases that match TRBD1. The ends lost 5 bases at V and 5 bases at J; junction bases unmatched: 4. Germline CDR1 and CDR2: MDHEN and SYDVKM. This CDR3 region has 14 residues. The CDR3 is CASSMGQENEKLFF. As DNA, the CDR3 is TGTGCCAGCAGTATGGGACAGGAGAATGAAAAACTGTTTTTT. Drawing the rest from reference TRBV28 and TRBJ1-4, the complete variable domain is DVKVTQSSRYLVKRTGEKVFLECVQDMDHENMFWYRQDPGLGLRLIYFSYDVKMKEKGDIPEGYSVSREKKERFSLILESASTNQTSMYLCASSMGQENEKLFFGSGTQLSVL.

V gene TRBV2 combines with J gene TRBJ2-1; 10 bases align to TRBD2. CDR1 is SNHLY and CDR2 is FYNNEI in the germline V gene. This CDR3 contains 14 residues. V shed 8 bases, J shed 2 bases, and the junction held 3 bases outside the gene matches. For the CDR3, the DNA is TGTGCCAGCCAAACTAGCGGGGCCTACAATGAGCAGTTCTTC. It translates to CASQTSGAYNEQFF.

V and J are TRBV14 and TRBJ2-7; D is unclear. Germline CDR1 reads SGHDN; CDR2 reads FVKESK. V lost 5 bases, J lost 3 bases, and 11 bases lay in between. This CDR3 comprises 13 residues. Written as DNA, the CDR3 is TGTGCCAGCAGCACTCGACCGGTCTACGAGCAGTACTTC. Protein sequence: CASSTRPVYEQYF.

This clone was seen more than once but under ten times. The gene calls are TRBV27 and TRBJ1-1; no firm D call. Between the trimmed V and J ends, which lost 6 bases and 0 bases, there was a span of 14 bases. The CDR3 covers 15 residues. Per germline, CDR1 MNHEY and CDR2 SMNVEV (reference sequence). Here the CDR3 reads CASSRTNYMNTEAFF. The CDR3 DNA reads TGTGCCAGCAGCCGAACGAATTATATGAACACTGAAGCTTTCTTT.

The chain combines TRBV24-1 with TRBJ1-2; perhaps TRBD1 as D (6 bases). The CDR3 length is 14 residues. Trimming removed 2 bases from V and 9 bases from J, with 15 bases in between. CDR1 KGHDR and CDR2 SFDVKD come from the germline V gene. CDR3 loop: CATSDSPVGTRYTF. CDR3 DNA sequence: TGTGCCACCAGTGATTCCCCGGTCGGGACACGCTACACCTTC.

A few counts support this clone. The V gene is TRBV7-8, the J gene TRBJ1-1; no firm D call. V lost 3 bases and J 3 bases, leaving 11 bases between the germline ends. The CDR3 has 14 amino acids. Germline loops: CDR1 SGHVS, CDR2 FQNEAQ. CDR3 residues: CASSLSGVYTEAFF. The CDR3 DNA is TGTGCCAGCAGCTTGTCCGGGGTATACACTGAAGCTTTCTTT.

The chain is built from TRBV7-9 and TRBJ2-5, with 10 bases fitting TRBD2. The V and J ends lost 3 bases and 5 bases, in that order; junction bases with no gene match: 6. This CDR3 region has 15 residues. The germline CDR1 and CDR2 sequences are SEHNR and FQNEAQ (reference sequence). The chain's CDR3 is CASSFLAGVRETQYF. CDR3 bases: TGTGCCAGCAGCTTCCTAGCGGGAGTAAGGGAGACCCAGTACTTC. Using reference TRBV7-9 and TRBJ2-5 for the parts outside the CDR3, the full variable domain is DTGVSQNPRHKITKRGQNVTFRCDPISEHNRLYWYRQTLGQGPEFLTYFQNEAQLEKSRLLSDRFSAERPKGSFSTLEIQRTEQGDSAMYLCASSFLAGVRETQYFGPGTRLLVL.

V usage is TRBV6-2 or TRBV6-3 and J usage is TRBJ2-7, with D perhaps matching TRBD1 (6 bases). V lost 4 bases, J lost 1 base, and 14 bases lay in between. This CDR3 is 15 amino acids long. CDR1 MNHEY and CDR2 SVGEGT come from the germline V gene. CDR3 nucleotides: TGTGCCAGCAGTTCCCAAGGGGACATTTCCTACGAGCAGTACTTC. It yields the protein CASSSQGDISYEQYF.

V is TRBV6-1 and J is TRBJ2-5, with 10 bases matching TRBD2. Germline CDR1 is MNHNS and CDR2 is SASEGT. Trimming cost V 1 base and J 0 bases; bases outside gene matches: 8. CDR3 size: 18 residues. CDR3 loop: CASSEGGTSVGDQETQYF. CDR3 coding DNA: TGTGCCAGCAGTGAAGGCGGGACTAGCGTCGGGGACCAAGAGACCCAGTACTTC.

This chain connects TRBV16 to TRBJ1-1, with D possibly being TRBD1 (6 bases). CDR3 length: 16 amino acids. Germline-derived CDR1 and CDR2 are KGHSY and FQNENV. Trimming stripped 2 bases from V and 1 base from J, with 14 bases between. The CDR3 DNA reads as TGTGCCAGCAGCCAACAGAACAGGGTAACGAACACTGAAGCTTTCTTT. Its translation is CASSQQNRVTNTEAFF.

The rearrangement uses TRBV5-1 and TRBJ2-7, with 8 nucleotides matching TRBD1. The CDR3 is 14 residues long. V gave up 2 bases and J gave up 5 bases; unmatched junction bases: 6. Germline V gene data show CDR1 as SGHRS and CDR2 as YFSETQ. The CDR3 sequence: CASSLRQGANEQYF. The CDR3 DNA reads TGCGCCAGCAGCTTAAGGCAGGGGGCGAACGAGCAGTACTTC.

The rearrangement joins TRBV27 to TRBJ2-1; TRBD2 aligns across 13 bases. CDR3 length equals 17 residues. The ends lost 5 bases at V and 10 bases at J; junction bases unmatched: 14. CDR1 and CDR2 from the germline V gene are MNHEY and SMNVEV (reference sequence). Here the CDR3 DNA reads TGTGCCAGCAGTATCTACCACGGGACTAGCGGGATGGTCGAGCAGTTCTTC. It is translated as CASSIYHGTSGMVEQFF.

V gene TRBV4-3 combines with J gene TRBJ2-7, with unresolved D. Trimming removed 2 bases at V and 6 bases at J, with 17 bases between. This CDR3 has 15 residues. Per germline, CDR1 LGHNA and CDR2 YSLEER. The CDR3 DNA sequence: TGCGCCAGCAGCCAAATTCGAAGAGACTGGGGCGAGCAGTACTTC. Protein sequence: CASSQIRRDWGEQYF.

The chain employs TRBV7-3 and TRBJ2-4; perhaps TRBD2 as D (6 bases). Germline V CDR1 and CDR2: SGHTA, FQGTGA. CDR3 length equals 15 residues. Trimming took 4 bases from V and 8 from J, leaving 18 bases between them. CDR3 loop: CASSSDGRFQDIQYF. The CDR3 nucleotides read TGTGCCAGCAGCTCCGACGGGAGATTCCAGGACATTCAGTACTTC.

The chain is built from TRBV7-7 and TRBJ2-5; weak D call: TRBD2 (6 bases). Germline V gene data show CDR1 as SSHAT and CDR2 as FNYEAQ (reference sequence). The CDR3 covers 16 residues. V was clipped by 2 bases and J by 5 bases, with 18 bases between them. The DNA of the CDR3 is TGTGCCAGCAGCTTAAACTTGCGGGGTCTTGGGGAGACCCAGTACTTC. Its protein product is CASSLNLRGLGETQYF.

J is TRBJ2-7 and V is TRBV7-3; possibly TRBD2 for D (6 bases). V was shortened by 4 bases and J by 2 bases, with 9 bases between the two germline ends. CDR1 and CDR2 from the germline V gene are SGHTA and FQGTGA. The CDR3 extends over 13 amino acids. The CDR3 loop reads CASSSGGTYEQYF. Here the CDR3 DNA reads TGTGCCAGCAGCTCCGGGGGAACCTACGAGCAGTACTTC.

The chain has TRBV3-1 (or the pseudogene TRBV3-2) and TRBJ2-2; D uncertain. The germline V gene encodes CDR1 LGHDT and CDR2 YNNKEL (reference sequence). Trimming removed 6 bases at V and 6 bases at J, with 8 bases between. The CDR3 sequence is 12 residues long. CDR3 in DNA: TGTGCCAGCAGACTCAACCCCGGGGAGCTGTTTTTT. Protein product: CASRLNPGELFF.

The chain carries TRBV18 and TRBJ2-1; no clear D. The V and J ends lost 2 bases and 6 bases respectively, with 11 bases between them. Germline V gives CDR1 KGHSH, CDR2 LQKENI. The CDR3 sequence is 14 residues long. DNA of the CDR3: TGTGCCAGCTCACCAAGGGCAGCCACCAATGAGCAGTTCTTC. It encodes CASSPRAATNEQFF.

V and J are TRBV25-1 and TRBJ1-2; possible D gene TRBD1, 5 bases. V lost 6 bases, J lost 7 bases, and 15 bases lay in between. Germline lookup yields CDR1 MGHDK and CDR2 SYGVNS. There are 13 residues in the CDR3. CDR3 in DNA: TGTGCCAGCAGCGGGGCGACTTTTGGTGGCTACACCTTC. Translated: CASSGATFGGYTF.

CDR3 region: CASSAAGSVQPQHF. The CDR3 DNA sequence: TGTGCCAGCAGTGCCGCAGGGTCGGTTCAGCCCCAGCATTTT. The chain is built from TRBV25-1 and TRBJ1-5; perhaps TRBD1 as D (5 bases). Trimming removed 4 bases at V and 6 bases at J, with 13 bases between. Germline loops: CDR1 MGHDK, CDR2 SYGVNS. The CDR3 has 14 residues.